This TCR beta chain was observed in a study of early T cells in non-severe SARS-CoV-2 infection. Only a few counts were recorded for this clonotype. TCRdb re-called the 5' RACE reads with MiXCR, one entry per CDR3 protein. The sample consists of approximately 43,000 distinct CDR3 sequences, roughly 7.1% of them appearing once. The sample consisted of whole blood. This TCR was recovered from an adult who was a healthcare worker with PCR-confirmed SARS-CoV-2 infection or an uninfected control (not recorded which).

The CDR3 coding sequence is TGTGCCAGCAGTTACCCTCCTGCGACACGTTCCTACGAGCAGTACTTC. Protein product: CASSYPPATRSYEQYF. The rearrangement links TRBV6-2 or TRBV6-3 to TRBJ2-7, with D unclear. Deletions cut 2 bases from V and 1 base from J, with 15 bases between. Germline V lookup: CDR1 MNHEY, CDR2 SVGEGT. The CDR3 loop spans 16 amino acids.